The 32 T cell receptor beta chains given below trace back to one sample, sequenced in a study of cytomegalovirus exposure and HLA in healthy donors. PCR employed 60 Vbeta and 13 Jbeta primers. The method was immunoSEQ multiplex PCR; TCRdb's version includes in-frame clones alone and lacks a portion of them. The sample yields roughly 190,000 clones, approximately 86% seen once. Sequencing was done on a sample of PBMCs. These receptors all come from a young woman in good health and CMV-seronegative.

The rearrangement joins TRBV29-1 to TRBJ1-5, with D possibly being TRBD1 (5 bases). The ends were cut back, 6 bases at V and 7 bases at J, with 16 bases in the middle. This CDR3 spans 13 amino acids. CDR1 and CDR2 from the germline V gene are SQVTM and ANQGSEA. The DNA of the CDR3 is TGCAGCGTCGCCTCGGGGGTAAACCAGCCCCAGCATTTT. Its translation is CSVASGVNQPQHF.

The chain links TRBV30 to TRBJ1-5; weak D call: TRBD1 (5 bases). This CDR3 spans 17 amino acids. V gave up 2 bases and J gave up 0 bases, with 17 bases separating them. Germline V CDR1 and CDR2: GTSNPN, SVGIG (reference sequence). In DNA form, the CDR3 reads TGTGCCTGGAGTAAGAAGCAGGGTCATTATAGCAATCAGCCCCAGCATTTT. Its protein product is CAWSKKQGHYSNQPQHF.

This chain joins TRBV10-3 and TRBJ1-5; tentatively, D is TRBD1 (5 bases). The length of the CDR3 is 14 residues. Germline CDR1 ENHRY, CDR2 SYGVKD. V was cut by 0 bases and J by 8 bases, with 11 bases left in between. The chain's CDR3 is CAISESGAGEPQHF. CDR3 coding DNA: TGTGCCATCAGTGAGTCAGGGGCGGGGGAGCCCCAGCATTTT.

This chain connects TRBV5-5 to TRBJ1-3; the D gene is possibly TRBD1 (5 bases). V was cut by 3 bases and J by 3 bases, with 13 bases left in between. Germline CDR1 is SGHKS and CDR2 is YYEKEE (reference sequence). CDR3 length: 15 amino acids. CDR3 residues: CASSSGGYLGNTIYF. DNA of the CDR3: TGTGCCAGCAGCTCCGGGGGTTACCTTGGAAACACCATATATTTT.

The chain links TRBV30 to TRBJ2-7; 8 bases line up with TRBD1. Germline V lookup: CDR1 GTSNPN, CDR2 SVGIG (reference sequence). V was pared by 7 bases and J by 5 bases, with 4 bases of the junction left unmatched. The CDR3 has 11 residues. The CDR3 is CALDRGHEQYF. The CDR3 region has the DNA TGTGCCTTAGACAGGGGCCACGAGCAGTACTTC.

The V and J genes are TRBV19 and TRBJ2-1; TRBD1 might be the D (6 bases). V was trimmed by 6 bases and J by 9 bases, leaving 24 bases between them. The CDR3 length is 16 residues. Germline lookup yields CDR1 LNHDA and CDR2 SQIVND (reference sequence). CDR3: CASSPGAGYYGTEQFF. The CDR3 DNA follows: TGTGCCAGTAGCCCAGGGGCAGGGTATTATGGCACTGAGCAGTTCTTC.

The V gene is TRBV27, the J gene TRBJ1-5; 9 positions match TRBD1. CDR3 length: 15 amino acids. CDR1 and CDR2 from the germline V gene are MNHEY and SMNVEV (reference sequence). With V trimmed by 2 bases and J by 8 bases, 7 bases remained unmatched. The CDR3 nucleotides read TGTGCCAGCAGTTTAACCGGGACAGGGAGAGAGCCCCAGCATTTT. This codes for CASSLTGTGREPQHF.

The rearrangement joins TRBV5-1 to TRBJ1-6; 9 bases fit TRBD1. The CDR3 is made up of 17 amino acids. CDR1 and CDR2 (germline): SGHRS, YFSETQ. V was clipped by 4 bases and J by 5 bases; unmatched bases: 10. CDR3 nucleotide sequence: TGCGCCAGCAGCCTCGGTGGGACAGGGTTTGATAATTCACCCCTCCACTTT. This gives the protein CASSLGGTGFDNSPLHF.

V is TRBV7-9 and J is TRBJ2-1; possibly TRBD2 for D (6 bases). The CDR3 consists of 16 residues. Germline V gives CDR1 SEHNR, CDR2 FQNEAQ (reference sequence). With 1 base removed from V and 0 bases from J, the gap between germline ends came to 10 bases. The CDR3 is CASSLEQGGSYNEQFF. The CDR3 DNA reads TGTGCCAGCAGCTTAGAGCAGGGAGGCTCCTACAATGAGCAGTTCTTC.

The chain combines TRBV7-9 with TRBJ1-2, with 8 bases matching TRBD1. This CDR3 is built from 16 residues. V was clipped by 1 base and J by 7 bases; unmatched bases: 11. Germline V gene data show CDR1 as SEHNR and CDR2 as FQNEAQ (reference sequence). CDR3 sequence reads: CASSLGLDRAGRGYTF. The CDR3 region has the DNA TGTGCCAGCAGCTTAGGGTTGGACAGGGCGGGTCGTGGCTACACCTTC.

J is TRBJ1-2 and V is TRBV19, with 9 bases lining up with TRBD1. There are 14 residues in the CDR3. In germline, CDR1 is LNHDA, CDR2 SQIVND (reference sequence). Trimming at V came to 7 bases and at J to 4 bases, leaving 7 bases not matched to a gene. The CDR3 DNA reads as TGTGCCAGTACCCCGACAGGGGGAGGCTATGGCTACACCTTC. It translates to CASTPTGGGYGYTF.

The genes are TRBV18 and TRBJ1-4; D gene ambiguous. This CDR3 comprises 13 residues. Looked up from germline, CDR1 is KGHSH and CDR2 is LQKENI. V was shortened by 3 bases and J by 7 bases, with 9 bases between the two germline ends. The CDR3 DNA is TGTGCCAGCTCACCGGAGTCTTCTGAAAAACTGTTTTTT. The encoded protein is CASSPESSEKLFF.

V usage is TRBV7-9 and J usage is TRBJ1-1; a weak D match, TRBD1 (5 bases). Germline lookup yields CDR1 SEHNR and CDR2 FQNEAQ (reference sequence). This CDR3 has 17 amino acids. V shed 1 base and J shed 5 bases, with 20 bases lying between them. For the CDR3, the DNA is TGTGCCAGCAGCTTAGGCGAAGGCAGGGTCGGTAGGACTGAAGCTTTCTTT. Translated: CASSLGEGRVGRTEAFF.

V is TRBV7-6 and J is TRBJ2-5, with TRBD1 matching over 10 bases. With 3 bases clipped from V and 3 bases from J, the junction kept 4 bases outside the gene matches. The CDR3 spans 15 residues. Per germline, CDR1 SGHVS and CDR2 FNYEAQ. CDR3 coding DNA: TGTGCCAGCAGCTTTCCCGGGACAGGGGAAGAGACCCAGTACTTC. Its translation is CASSFPGTGEETQYF. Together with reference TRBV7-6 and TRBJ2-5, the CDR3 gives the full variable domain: GAGVSQSPRYKVTKRGQDVALRCDPISGHVSLYWYRQALGQGPEFLTYFNYEAQQDKSGLPNDRFSAERPEGSISTLTIQRTEQRDSAMYRCASSFPGTGEETQYFGPGTRLLVL.

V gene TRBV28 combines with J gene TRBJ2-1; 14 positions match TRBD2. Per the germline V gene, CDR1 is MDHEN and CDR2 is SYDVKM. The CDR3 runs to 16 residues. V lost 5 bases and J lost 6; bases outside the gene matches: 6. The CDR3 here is CASSPRGLAGGNEQFF. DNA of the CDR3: TGTGCCAGCAGTCCCCGCGGACTAGCGGGGGGCAATGAGCAGTTCTTC.

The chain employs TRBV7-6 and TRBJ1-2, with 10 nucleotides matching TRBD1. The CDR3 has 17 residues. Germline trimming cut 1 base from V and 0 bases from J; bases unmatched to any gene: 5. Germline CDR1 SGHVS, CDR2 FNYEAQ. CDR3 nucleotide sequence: TGTGCCAGCAGCTTAGAAGGGACAGGGGCAGCTAACTATGGCTACACCTTC. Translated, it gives CASSLEGTGAANYGYTF. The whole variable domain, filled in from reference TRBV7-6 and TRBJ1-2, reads GAGVSQSPRYKVTKRGQDVALRCDPISGHVSLYWYRQALGQGPEFLTYFNYEAQQDKSGLPNDRFSAERPEGSISTLTIQRTEQRDSAMYRCASSLEGTGAANYGYTFGSGTRLTVV.

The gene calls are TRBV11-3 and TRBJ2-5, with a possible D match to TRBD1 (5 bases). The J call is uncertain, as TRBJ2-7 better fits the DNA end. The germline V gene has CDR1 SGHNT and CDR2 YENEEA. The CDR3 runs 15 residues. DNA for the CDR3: TGTGCCAGCAGCTTAGACAACACAGGACAAACCGAGCAGTACTTC. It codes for CASSLDNTGQTEQYF.

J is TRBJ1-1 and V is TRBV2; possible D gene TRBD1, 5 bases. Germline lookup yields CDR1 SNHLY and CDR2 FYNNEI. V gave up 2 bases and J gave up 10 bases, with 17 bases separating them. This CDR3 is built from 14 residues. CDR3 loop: CASSERGGTGGAFF. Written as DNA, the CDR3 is TGTGCCAGCAGTGAAAGGGGAGGAACCGGCGGAGCTTTCTTT.

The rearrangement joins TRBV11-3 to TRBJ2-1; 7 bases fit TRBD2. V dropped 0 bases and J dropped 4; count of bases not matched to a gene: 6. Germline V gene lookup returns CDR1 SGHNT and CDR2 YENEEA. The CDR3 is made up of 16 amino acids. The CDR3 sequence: CASSLDASGQYNEQFF. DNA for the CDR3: TGTGCCAGCAGCTTAGATGCTAGCGGACAATACAATGAGCAGTTCTTC.

The CDR3 loop reads CASSPYGQGTYEQYF. For the CDR3, the DNA is TGTGCCAGCTCACCATATGGGCAGGGAACCTACGAGCAGTACTTC. This rearrangement joins TRBV18 to TRBJ2-7; possible D gene TRBD1, 5 bases. Trimming cost V 2 bases and J 2 bases, with 13 bases left between them. CDR3 length equals 15 residues. Germline V gives CDR1 KGHSH, CDR2 LQKENI. The whole variable domain, filled in from reference TRBV18 and TRBJ2-7, reads NAGVMQNPRHLVRRRGQEARLRCSPMKGHSHVYWYRQLPEEGLKFMVYLQKENIIDESGMPKERFSAEFPKEGPSILRIQQVVRGDSAAYFCASSPYGQGTYEQYFGPGTRLTVT.

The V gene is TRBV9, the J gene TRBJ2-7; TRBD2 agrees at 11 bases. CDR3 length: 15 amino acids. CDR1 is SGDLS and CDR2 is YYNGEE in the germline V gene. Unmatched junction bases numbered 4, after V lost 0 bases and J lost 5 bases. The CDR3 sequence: CASSVGGTSGNEQYF. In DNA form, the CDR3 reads TGTGCCAGCAGCGTAGGAGGGACTAGCGGAAACGAGCAGTACTTC.

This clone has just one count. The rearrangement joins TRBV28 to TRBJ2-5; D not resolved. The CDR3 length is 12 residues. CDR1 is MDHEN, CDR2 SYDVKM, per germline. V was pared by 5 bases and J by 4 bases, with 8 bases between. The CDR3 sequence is CASSGVGETQYF. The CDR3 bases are TGTGCCAGCAGTGGAGTTGGAGAGACCCAGTACTTC. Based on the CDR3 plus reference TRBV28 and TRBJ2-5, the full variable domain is DVKVTQSSRYLVKRTGEKVFLECVQDMDHENMFWYRQDPGLGLRLIYFSYDVKMKEKGDIPEGYSVSREKKERFSLILESASTNQTSMYLCASSGVGETQYFGPGTRLLVL.

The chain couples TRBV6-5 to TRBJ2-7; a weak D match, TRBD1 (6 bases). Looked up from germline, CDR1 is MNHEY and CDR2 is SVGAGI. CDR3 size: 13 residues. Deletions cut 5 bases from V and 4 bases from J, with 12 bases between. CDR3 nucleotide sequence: TGTGCCAGCAGTCGTGTAGGGGGATACGAGCAGTACTTC. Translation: CASSRVGGYEQYF.

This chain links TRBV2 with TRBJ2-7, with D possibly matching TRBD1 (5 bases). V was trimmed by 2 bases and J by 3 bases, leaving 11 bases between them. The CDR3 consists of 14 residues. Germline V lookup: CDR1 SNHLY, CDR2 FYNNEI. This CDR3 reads CASSEWGRIYEQYF. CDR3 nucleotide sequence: TGTGCCAGCAGTGAATGGGGCAGGATCTACGAGCAGTACTTC. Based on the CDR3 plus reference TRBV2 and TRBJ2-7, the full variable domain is EPEVTQTPSHQVTQMGQEVILRCVPISNHLYFYWYRQILGQKVEFLVSFYNNEISEKSEIFDDQFSVERPDGSNFTLKIRSTKLEDSAMYFCASSEWGRIYEQYFGPGTRLTVT.

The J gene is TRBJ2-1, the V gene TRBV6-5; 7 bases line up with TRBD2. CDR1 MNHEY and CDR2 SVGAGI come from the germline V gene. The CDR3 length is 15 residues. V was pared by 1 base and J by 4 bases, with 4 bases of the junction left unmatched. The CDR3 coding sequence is TGTGCCAGCAGTTACTGGGGAGGGACTTACAATGAGCAGTTCTTC. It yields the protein CASSYWGGTYNEQFF.

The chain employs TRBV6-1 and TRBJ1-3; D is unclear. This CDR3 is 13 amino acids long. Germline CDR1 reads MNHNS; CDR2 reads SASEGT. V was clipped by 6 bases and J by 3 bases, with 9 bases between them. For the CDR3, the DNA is TGTGCCAGCAGGGGCCCCGGTGGAAACACCATATATTTT. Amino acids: CASRGPGGNTIYF.

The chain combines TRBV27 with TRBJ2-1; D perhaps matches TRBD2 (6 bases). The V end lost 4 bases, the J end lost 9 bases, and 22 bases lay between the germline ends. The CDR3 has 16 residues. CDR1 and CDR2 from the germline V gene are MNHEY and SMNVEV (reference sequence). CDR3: CASSSAGLSRVSEQFF. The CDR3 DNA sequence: TGTGCCAGCAGTTCCGCCGGACTAAGTCGGGTGAGTGAGCAGTTCTTC.

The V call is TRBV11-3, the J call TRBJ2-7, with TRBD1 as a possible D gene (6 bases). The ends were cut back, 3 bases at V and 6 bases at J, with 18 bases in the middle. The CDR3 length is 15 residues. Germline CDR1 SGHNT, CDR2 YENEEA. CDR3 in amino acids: CASSLGQGLDGEQYF. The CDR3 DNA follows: TGTGCCAGCAGCTTGGGGCAGGGGTTGGATGGCGAGCAGTACTTC.

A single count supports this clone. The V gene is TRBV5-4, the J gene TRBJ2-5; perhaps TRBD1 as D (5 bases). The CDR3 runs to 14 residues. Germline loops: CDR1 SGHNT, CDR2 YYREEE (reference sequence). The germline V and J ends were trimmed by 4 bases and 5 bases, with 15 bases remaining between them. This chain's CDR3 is CASSQKTGSETQYF. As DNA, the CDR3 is TGTGCCAGCAGCCAGAAAACAGGTTCTGAGACCCAGTACTTC.

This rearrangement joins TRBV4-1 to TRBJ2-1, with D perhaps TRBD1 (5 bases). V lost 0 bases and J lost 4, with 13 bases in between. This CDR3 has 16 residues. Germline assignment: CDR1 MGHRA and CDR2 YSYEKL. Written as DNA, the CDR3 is TGCGCCAGCAGCCAAGATTGGGTAGCAGGGTACAATGAGCAGTTCTTC. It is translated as CASSQDWVAGYNEQFF.

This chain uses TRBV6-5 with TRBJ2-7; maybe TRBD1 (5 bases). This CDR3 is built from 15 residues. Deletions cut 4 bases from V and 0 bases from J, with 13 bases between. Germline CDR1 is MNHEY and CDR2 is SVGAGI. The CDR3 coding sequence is TGTGCCAGCAGTTCCCCAAGGGGTAACTCCTACGAGCAGTACTTC. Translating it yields CASSSPRGNSYEQYF.

The CDR3 spells CASSQNTRGTGELFF. CDR3 DNA: TGCGCCAGCAGCCAAAATACTAGAGGGACCGGGGAGCTGTTTTTT. The genes are TRBV4-3 and TRBJ2-2, with D tentatively TRBD2 (5 bases). The V end was cut by 2 bases, the J end by 5 bases, with 12 bases between. CDR3 size: 15 residues. Germline CDR1 and CDR2: LGHNA and YSLEER.